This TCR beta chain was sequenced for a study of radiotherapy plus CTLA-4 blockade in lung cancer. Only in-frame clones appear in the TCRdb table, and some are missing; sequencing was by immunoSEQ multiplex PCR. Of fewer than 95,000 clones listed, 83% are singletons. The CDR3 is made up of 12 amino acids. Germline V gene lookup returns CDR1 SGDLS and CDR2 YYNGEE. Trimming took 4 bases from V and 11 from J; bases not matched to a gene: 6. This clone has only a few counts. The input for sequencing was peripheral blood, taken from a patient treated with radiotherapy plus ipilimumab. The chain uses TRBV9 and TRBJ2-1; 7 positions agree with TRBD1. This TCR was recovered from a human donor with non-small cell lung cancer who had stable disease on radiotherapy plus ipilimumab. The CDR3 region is CASSTDRAQQFF. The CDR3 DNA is TGTGCCAGCAGCACTGACAGGGCCCAGCAGTTCTTC.